This T cell receptor (beta chain) was documented in a study of shared T cell receptors in the human thymus. Method: immunoSEQ multiplex PCR; TCRdb's copy keeps in-frame clones and lacks some. The repertoire includes just under 550,000 clones, about 80% of them detected once, and more than 0.01% sits in the top ten. The CDR3 has 19 residues. V dropped 8 bases and J dropped 1; count of bases not matched to a gene: 17. CDR1 SQVTM and CDR2 ANQGSEA come from the germline V gene. This same sample was also part of a study on human thymus T cells. Per that paper: Thymus tissue was removed during corrective cardiac surgery.

The source material was thymocytes. The clonotype was recovered from a boy younger than two with a congenital heart defect. The chain uses TRBV29-1 and TRBJ2-1, with 13 bases matching TRBD2. This CDR3 is CSLPKGTSGRGRSYNEQFF. As DNA, the CDR3 is TGCAGCCTACCGAAAGGTACTAGCGGGAGGGGGAGGTCCTACAATGAGCAGTTCTTC.